One and the same sample provided the 13 T cell receptor beta chains below, sequenced in a study of regulatory T cells in long-lasting Graves disease. Time point in this sample: newly diagnosed GD, antithyroid drugs for less than 3 months. The TCR library was made from RNA that had been extracted from PBMCs in TRIzol. The authors built TCR beta libraries using iRepertoire HTBI primers and Arm-PCR of CDR3 regions. TCRdb processed the multiplex PCR reads anew with MiXCR; each CDR3 protein has one entry. Of approximately 270,000 distinct CDR3 sequences listed, about 17% were seen once; the top ten hold about 15%. Separately, the same data were catalogued under a study of T cells in Graves' hyperthyroidism and ophthalmopathy.

The sequenced sample was peripheral blood mononuclear cells (PBMCs), obtained at new diagnosis, from a patient treated with antithyroid drugs. The receptors were sampled from a woman in her 30s with Graves disease.

There are many counts of this clonotype. The chain employs TRBV9 and TRBJ1-5; D possibly corresponds to TRBD1 (6 bases). The germline V gene encodes CDR1 SGDLS and CDR2 YYNGEE. The V and J ends lost 2 bases and 6 bases respectively, with 15 bases between them. There are 15 residues in the CDR3. CDR3 protein: CASSVEGDVRQPQHF. In DNA, the CDR3 is TGTGCCAGCAGCGTGGAGGGGGATGTGCGTCAGCCCCAGCATTTT.

The chain uses TRBV10-3 and TRBJ1-5; 8 bases match TRBD1. Per germline, CDR1 ENHRY and CDR2 SYGVKD. Losses at the gene ends were 0 bases for V and 7 bases for J; bases not matched to a gene: 11. The CDR3 spans 17 residues. The CDR3 DNA reads as TGTGCCATCAGTGAGTCGAAGCAGGGGGCGGGGGGACAGCCCCAGCATTTT. This translates into CAISESKQGAGGQPQHF.

The chain carries TRBV11-2 and TRBJ2-7; 9 bases are shared with TRBD1. After removal of 1 base from V and 5 bases from J, the junction contained 9 bases not matched to a gene. The germline V gene has CDR1 SGHAT and CDR2 FQNNGV. The CDR3 runs to 16 residues. DNA of the CDR3: TGTGCCAGCAGCTTAGGAGTGGGGACAGGGTCCCACGAGCAGTACTTC. Translation gives CASSLGVGTGSHEQYF.

This clonotype was detected only a few times. Its ends do not fully match the called genes, so a read error is possible. This chain uses TRBV10-3 with TRBJ1-1; D gene ambiguous. CDR1 is ENHRY and CDR2 is SYGVKD in the germline V gene. This CDR3 is built from 15 residues. CDR3 residues: CAVSARKTMNTEAFF. In nucleotides, the CDR3 is TGTGCCGTCAGTGCCAGAAAAACCATGAACACTGAAGCTTTCTTT.

The V call is TRBV7-9, the J call TRBJ2-1, with 7 bases aligning to TRBD1. Germline CDR1 SEHNR, CDR2 FQNEAQ (reference sequence). V dropped 4 bases and J dropped 7; count of bases not matched to a gene: 4. There are 13 residues in the CDR3. The CDR3 nucleotides are TGTGCCAGCAGCTCACAGGGGAGTAATGAGCAGTTCTTC. Its protein is CASSSQGSNEQFF. Using reference TRBV7-9 and TRBJ2-1 for the parts outside the CDR3, the full variable domain is DTGVSQNPRHKITKRGQNVTFRCDPISEHNRLYWYRQTLGQGPEFLTYFQNEAQLEKSRLLSDRFSAERPKGSFSTLEIQRTEQGDSAMYLCASSSQGSNEQFFGPGTRLTVL.

This clonotype was counted at least ten times. This rearrangement joins TRBV6-1 to TRBJ1-1; D remains unclear. Germline-derived CDR1 and CDR2 are MNHNS and SASEGT. The CDR3 runs 15 residues. Deletions cut 0 bases from V and 11 bases from J, with 19 bases between. The CDR3 spells CASSEAWPLKEEAFF. For the CDR3, the DNA is TGTGCCAGCAGTGAAGCGTGGCCCCTCAAGGAGGAGGCTTTCTTT.

This clonotype was seen repeatedly, ten times or more. The rearrangement joins TRBV20-1 to TRBJ2-7; D is undetermined. The CDR3 loop spans 14 amino acids. Per the germline V gene, CDR1 is DFQATT and CDR2 is SNEGSKA (reference sequence). V shed 3 bases and J shed 4 bases, with 16 bases lying between them. CDR3 sequence: CSARMISNPYEQYF. The CDR3 DNA follows: TGCAGTGCTAGGATGATAAGTAACCCTTACGAGCAGTACTTC.

Comments on this clonotype: A far larger clone lies a single base away; this is likely a read error. The CDR3 DNA reads as TGTGCCAGCAGTCCCAGGGCCGGGGATGCGCAGTATTTT. Protein: CASSPRAGDAQYF. The chain has TRBV2 and TRBJ2-3; D is possibly TRBD1 or TRBD2 (5 bases each). Trimming shortened V by 5 bases and J by 10 bases, and 16 bases separated the two germline ends. CDR1 SNHLY and CDR2 FYNNEI come from the germline V gene. The CDR3 contains 13 residues.

This clonotype was detected a few times. V and J are TRBV19 and TRBJ2-5; 7 positions match TRBD1. Germline V lookup: CDR1 LNHDA, CDR2 SQIVND (reference sequence). The CDR3 has 17 amino acids. V dropped 4 bases and J dropped 2; count of bases not matched to a gene: 13. The CDR3 coding sequence is TGTGCCAGTAGTACCCAACCCGGACAGGCGATACAAGAGACCCAGTACTTC. This sequence encodes CASSTQPGQAIQETQYF.

This clonotype turned up a few times. This CDR3 reads CASSTPAGGIKNEQFF. The CDR3, as DNA: TGTGCCAGTAGTACCCCTGCGGGGGGAATCAAGAATGAGCAGTTCTTC. The chain uses TRBV19 and TRBJ2-1, with 8 bases that match TRBD2. Germline V gene lookup returns CDR1 LNHDA and CDR2 SQIVND (reference sequence). The CDR3 spans 16 residues. V shed 4 bases, J shed 7 bases, and the junction held 12 bases outside the gene matches.

This clonotype was counted many times. The chain links TRBV24-1 to TRBJ2-3; 9 bases are shared with TRBD2. The CDR3 spans 16 residues. Trimming removed 2 bases from V and 4 bases from J; junction bases left unmatched: 6. Germline V CDR1 and CDR2: KGHDR, SFDVKD. The CDR3 reads CATSDSAGGGADTQYF. As DNA, the CDR3 is TGTGCCACCAGTGATTCCGCCGGCGGGGGGGCAGATACGCAGTATTTT.

This clonotype came up many times. V usage is TRBV5-6 and J usage is TRBJ1-5, with D unresolved. Trimming left V 0 bases short and J 5 bases short, with 6 bases between. CDR1 is SGHDT and CDR2 is YYEEEE in the germline V gene. The CDR3 runs to 13 residues. CDR3 protein: CASSLGPDQPQHF. DNA for the CDR3: TGTGCCAGCAGCTTGGGCCCGGATCAGCCCCAGCATTTT.

The chain combines TRBV20-1 with TRBJ2-7; 10 nucleotides line up with TRBD2. Trimming at V came to 3 bases and at J to 1 base, leaving 3 bases not matched to a gene. The V gene's germline CDR1 is DFQATT and CDR2 SNEGSKA (reference sequence). The CDR3 runs 14 residues. CDR3 bases: TGCAGTGCTAGGGGGACTAGCGCTTCCTACGAGCAGTACTTC. Residues: CSARGTSASYEQYF.